This T cell receptor beta chain was sequenced in a study of cytotoxic CD8 clonotypes in ibrutinib-treated CLL. Turning to the study itself: Median treatment time before response sampling was 12 months, range 6 to 36.

Per germline, CDR1 SGHNT and CDR2 YYREEE (reference sequence). V was pared by 5 bases and J by 2 bases, with 3 bases of the junction left unmatched. This CDR3 contains 14 residues. Notes on this clone: Antigen: not known.

Sequencing used immunoSEQ multiplex PCR; TCRdb keeps in-frame clones, though not all of them. The sample holds hundreds of thousands of clones, around four fifths seen once. Findings of the study overall: The study found clonality rose at ibrutinib response, then fell toward baseline at progression. Public clonotypes were seen rarely and were contracted or stable on treatment.

This receptor was obtained from a human donor with chronic lymphocytic leukemia. Here the sequenced sample was PBMCs, taken before ibrutinib treatment. J is TRBJ1-4 and V is TRBV5-4; TRBD1 agrees at 7 bases. The CDR3 sequence: CASREGQTNEKLFF. The CDR3 DNA sequence: TGTGCCAGCAGGGAGGGACAGACTAATGAAAAACTGTTTTTT.